Below are 20 T cell receptor beta chains sequenced from a single sample in a study of cytomegalovirus exposure and HLA in healthy donors. 13 Jbeta primers and 60 Vbeta primers were used for the PCR. The data were produced by immunoSEQ multiplex PCR, yet TCRdb's version contains in-frame clones alone and is incomplete. The profile shows about 130,000 clones, roughly 70% of them singletons. The sequencing sample was made of PBMCs. The source is a young man in good health and CMV-seropositive.

The rearrangement links TRBV28 to TRBJ2-3; D uncertain. This CDR3 region has 14 residues. Trimming pared 6 bases from V and 3 bases from J, leaving 13 bases between. The germline V gene has CDR1 MDHEN and CDR2 SYDVKM. The CDR3 is CASSRVFLTDTQYF. As DNA, the CDR3 is TGTGCCAGCAGCCGGGTGTTCCTTACAGATACGCAGTATTTT.

The rearrangement joins TRBV5-1 to TRBJ2-7; tentatively, D is TRBD2 (5 bases). The CDR3 length is 14 residues. V was cut by 2 bases and J by 7 bases, with 16 bases left in between. CDR1 and CDR2 from the germline V gene are SGHRS and YFSETQ. CDR3 region: CASSLSGLGWEQYF. The CDR3 coding sequence is TGCGCCAGCAGCTTAAGCGGACTTGGCTGGGAGCAGTACTTC. The full variable domain, completed using reference TRBV5-1 and TRBJ2-7, is KAGVTQTPRYLIKTRGQQVTLSCSPISGHRSVSWYQQTPGQGLQFLFEYFSETQRNKGNFPGRFSGRQFSNSRSEMNVSTLELGDSALYLCASSLSGLGWEQYFGPGTRLTVT.

The chain links TRBV28 to TRBJ1-5; 10 nucleotides match TRBD1. After removal of 5 bases from V and 6 bases from J, the junction contained 4 bases not matched to a gene. In germline, CDR1 is MDHEN, CDR2 SYDVKM. The CDR3 extends over 14 amino acids. Here the CDR3 DNA reads TGTGCCAGCAGTCCCGGGACAGGGGTTCAGCCCCAGCATTTT. This gives the protein CASSPGTGVQPQHF.

This rearrangement joins TRBV5-5 to TRBJ2-3; 8 bases agree with TRBD1. Per the germline V gene, CDR1 is SGHKS and CDR2 is YYEKEE (reference sequence). With 4 bases clipped from V and 0 bases from J, the junction kept 7 bases outside the gene matches. The CDR3 has 16 amino acids. The CDR3 here is CASSRTGYSSTDTQYF. In DNA form, the CDR3 reads TGTGCCAGCAGCCGGACAGGGTACTCTAGCACAGATACGCAGTATTTT.

The V call is TRBV7-3, the J call TRBJ1-1; no clear D. V lost 6 bases and J 3 bases, leaving 11 bases between the germline ends. The CDR3 loop spans 13 amino acids. In germline, CDR1 is SGHTA, CDR2 FQGTGA. This CDR3 is CASRRNDYTEAFF. DNA of the CDR3: TGTGCCAGCAGGAGGAATGACTACACTGAAGCTTTCTTT.

This clone turned up a few times. The chain carries TRBV28 and TRBJ1-2; a possible D gene is TRBD1 (6 bases). V lost 1 base and J 4 bases, leaving 13 bases between the germline ends. CDR1 is MDHEN and CDR2 is SYDVKM in the germline V gene. CDR3 length: 15 residues. CDR3 in amino acids: CASSLSETGTYGYTF. Written as DNA, the CDR3 is TGTGCCAGCAGTTTATCTGAGACAGGAACCTATGGCTACACCTTC.

The chain carries TRBV6-1 and TRBJ2-7; 7 positions agree with TRBD2. CDR1 and CDR2 (germline): MNHNS, SASEGT. The trim removed 4 bases at V and 3 bases at J, leaving 3 bases unmatched. The CDR3 contains 13 residues. CDR3 amino acids: CASSVAGVYEQYF. CDR3 coding DNA: TGTGCCAGCAGTGTCGCGGGAGTCTACGAGCAGTACTTC.

This clone is a singleton in its sample. The chain uses TRBV6-5 and TRBJ2-1, with unresolved D. CDR3 length: 15 amino acids. Germline V lookup: CDR1 MNHEY, CDR2 SVGAGI. Trimming pared 0 bases from V and 1 base from J, leaving 7 bases between. The CDR3: CASSYSLVSYNEQFF. CDR3 nucleotide sequence: TGTGCCAGCAGTTACTCGCTAGTTTCCTACAATGAGCAGTTCTTC.

This rearrangement joins TRBV7-9 to TRBJ2-1; tentatively, D is TRBD1 (6 bases). Trimming pared 5 bases from V and 3 bases from J, leaving 8 bases between. Germline V CDR1 and CDR2: SEHNR, FQNEAQ (reference sequence). The CDR3 is 13 amino acids. For the CDR3, the DNA is TGTGCCAGCAGCCCAGGGGTCTACAATGAGCAGTTCTTC. Translation gives CASSPGVYNEQFF.

This clone was observed a handful of times. This chain uses TRBV4-1 with TRBJ2-7, with TRBD2 identical over 7 bases. From germline, CDR1 is MGHRA and CDR2 YSYEKL. The CDR3 length is 14 residues. V gave up 5 bases and J gave up 0 bases; unmatched junction bases: 4. The CDR3 is CASSTRGTSYEQYF. CDR3 in DNA: TGCGCCAGCAGCACGCGGGGGACCTCCTACGAGCAGTACTTC.

This sequence joins TRBV14 and TRBJ2-1, with 8 bases lining up with TRBD2. The germline CDR1 and CDR2 sequences are SGHDN and FVKESK. V gave up 3 bases and J gave up 12 bases; unmatched junction bases: 7. This CDR3 has 13 residues. CDR3 region: CASSQKSGSRQFF. In nucleotides, the CDR3 is TGTGCCAGCAGCCAGAAGAGCGGGAGTCGGCAGTTCTTC.

The chain uses TRBV2 and TRBJ2-5; 16 positions match TRBD2. After removal of 7 bases from V and 5 bases from J, the junction contained 7 bases not matched to a gene. The CDR3 is 16 amino acids. Germline CDR1 reads SNHLY; CDR2 reads FYNNEI. This CDR3 is CASKGTSGGASETQYF. The CDR3 DNA sequence: TGTGCCAGCAAGGGGACTAGCGGGGGGGCGTCGGAGACCCAGTACTTC.

J is TRBJ2-1 and V is TRBV7-8, with 7 nucleotides matching TRBD2. CDR1 is SGHVS, CDR2 FQNEAQ, per germline. The CDR3 contains 16 residues. With V trimmed by 1 base and J by 5 bases, 8 bases remained unmatched. DNA of the CDR3: TGTGCCAGCAGCTTAGAGTGGTTAGCGGGCAACAATGAGCAGTTCTTC. It translates to CASSLEWLAGNNEQFF. Filled out from reference TRBV7-8 and TRBJ2-1, the complete variable domain reads GAGVSQSPRYKVAKRGQDVALRCDPISGHVSLFWYQQALGQGPEFLTYFQNEAQLDKSGLPSDRFFAERPEGSVSTLKIQRTQQEDSAVYLCASSLEWLAGNNEQFFGPGTRLTVL.

The genes are TRBV30 and TRBJ2-1; 10 bases are shared with TRBD2. Looked up from germline, CDR1 is GTSNPN and CDR2 is SVGIG (reference sequence). The junction had 5 bases not matched to a gene; V was cut back by 0 bases and J by 3 bases. The CDR3 consists of 16 residues. DNA of the CDR3: TGTGCCTGGAGTGTCAATAGCGGGGGGATCTACAATGAGCAGTTCTTC. Translating it yields CAWSVNSGGIYNEQFF. Combining the CDR3 with reference TRBV30 and TRBJ2-1 gives the whole variable domain SQTIHQWPATLVQPVGSPLSLECTVEGTSNPNLYWYRQAAGRGLQLLFYSVGIGQISSEVPQNLSASRPQDRQFILSSKKLLLSDSGFYLCAWSVNSGGIYNEQFFGPGTRLTVL.

This sequence joins TRBV9 and TRBJ1-6; TRBD1 is a possible D gene (6 bases). Germline loops: CDR1 SGDLS, CDR2 YYNGEE. This CDR3 is 14 amino acids long. V lost 7 bases and J 9 bases, leaving 17 bases between the germline ends. CDR3: CASGQAPGASPLHF. CDR3 sequence (DNA): TGTGCCAGCGGGCAGGCTCCAGGGGCTTCACCCCTCCACTTT.

V is TRBV27 and J is TRBJ2-7; tentative D call: TRBD1 (6 bases). Between the trimmed V and J ends, which lost 3 bases and 5 bases, there was a span of 8 bases. The CDR3 extends over 12 amino acids. Germline assignment: CDR1 MNHEY and CDR2 SMNVEV (reference sequence). In DNA form, the CDR3 reads TGTGCCAGCAGTTTTCAGGGGAACGAGCAGTACTTC. Translated: CASSFQGNEQYF.

The V gene is TRBV9, the J gene TRBJ2-3, with 8 positions matching TRBD2. Trimming at V came to 4 bases and at J to 4 bases, leaving 14 bases not matched to a gene. Germline values: CDR1 SGDLS, CDR2 YYNGEE. The CDR3 extends over 17 amino acids. The CDR3 region is CASSPSSGSGYPDTQYF. The CDR3 bases are TGTGCCAGCAGCCCGTCAAGCGGGAGCGGTTATCCAGATACGCAGTATTTT.

The genes are TRBV6-5 and TRBJ2-6, with D tentatively TRBD2 (6 bases). Germline V gene lookup returns CDR1 MNHEY and CDR2 SVGAGI. V lost 5 bases and J lost 4, with 12 bases in between. This CDR3 is built from 15 residues. CDR3 sequence reads: CASSGGWFGANVLTF. The CDR3 nucleotides read TGTGCCAGCAGTGGAGGGTGGTTCGGGGCCAACGTCCTGACTTTC.

The chain uses TRBV9 and TRBJ1-1; D might be TRBD1 (6 bases). The germline V gene encodes CDR1 SGDLS and CDR2 YYNGEE. CDR3 length equals 13 residues. Trimming pared 1 base from V and 6 bases from J, leaving 10 bases between. The CDR3 bases are TGTGCCAGCAGCGTACGGGGGGCCTCTGAAGCTTTCTTT. As protein: CASSVRGASEAFF.

The V and J genes are TRBV25-1 and TRBJ2-7; 8 bases align to TRBD1. This CDR3 comprises 14 residues. The V gene's germline CDR1 is MGHDK and CDR2 SYGVNS. With V trimmed by 6 bases and J by 3 bases, 7 bases remained unmatched. The DNA of the CDR3 is TGTGCCAGCAGGGGGACAGGCGAAGGCTACGAGCAGTACTTC. Residues: CASRGTGEGYEQYF.